This T cell receptor beta chain comes out of a study of blood T cell repertoires in COVID-19. Across the whole study: The samples span acute and convalescent COVID-19 from the United States, Italy and Spain. T cells, B-cell-depleted T cells, or PBMCs supplied cDNA or gDNA.

The germline V gene encodes CDR1 LNHDA and CDR2 SQIVND (reference sequence). Trimming removed 5 bases at V and 15 bases at J, with 17 bases between. This CDR3 has 12 residues. Method: immunoSEQ multiplex PCR; TCRdb's copy keeps in-frame clones and lacks some. This sample has over 300,000 clones, with around 90% found just once. Participant age was roughly 18 to 89 years, and participants resided in roughly 24 US areas. Each participant's cohort was designated according to participant-reported clinical history. The receptor was isolated from a woman aged 25 to 45 who had recovered from COVID-19. The chain has TRBV19 and TRBJ1-5, with TRBD1 as a possible D gene (5 bases). The specimen sequenced was PBMCs or T cells enriched from blood (not recorded which). The DNA of the CDR3 is TGTGCCAGTAGTCTGCCGGGGGGTACCGGGCATTTT. This translates into CASSLPGGTGHF.